The clone carrying this T cell receptor (beta chain) was seen a few times. The antigen is not known. The data were taken from a study of cytomegalovirus exposure and HLA in healthy donors. Regarding the study as a whole: Several V segments, TRBV6-2 and TRBV6-3 among them, could not be told apart and were dropped. Researchers catalogued over 150 TCR beta chains as cytomegalovirus-associated.

Both 60 Vbeta primers and 13 Jbeta primers went into the PCR. Measured with immunoSEQ multiplex PCR; TCRdb has only the in-frame clones, and not every one. The data show about 160,000 clones, roughly 77% seen once. The trim removed 7 bases at V and 5 bases at J, leaving 7 bases unmatched. Germline V gene sequence: CDR1 SQVTM, CDR2 ANQGSEA. CDR3 size: 13 residues. All donors participated as healthy donors of bone marrow. The sequenced sample was PBMCs. This chain uses TRBV29-1 with TRBJ2-5, with 10 bases fitting TRBD1. The receptor was derived from a man between 18 and 29 years old in good health and CMV-seropositive. This chain's CDR3 is CSAAGQGYETQYF. CDR3 nucleotide sequence: TGCAGCGCCGCGGGACAGGGGTATGAGACCCAGTACTTC.